The sample holds a few counts of the clone carrying this TCR beta chain. The antigen is undetermined. V was trimmed by 2 bases and J by 3 bases, leaving 13 bases between them. The CDR3 has 16 residues. Germline values: CDR1 SNHLY, CDR2 FYNNEI. These data belong to a study of multiple sclerosis patients with progressive multifocal leukoencephalopathy. Whole-study results and caveats: Most PML patients had lower entropy, suggesting less diverse TRB repertoires. PML-onset expanded TRB clones were detectable before and during natalizumab therapy.

The survey-level immunoSEQ assay was used. Sequencing was performed with immunoSEQ multiplex PCR; in TCRdb, only in-frame clones are kept and a portion is missing. This table holds approximately 35,000 clones, about 90% found once. Indicated time point: time of PML onset. Between roughly 16 and 60 months of natalizumab therapy passed before PML developed in these natalizumab-treated patients. Sequencing was performed on PBMCs, taken from a patient treated with natalizumab. The rearrangement links TRBV2 to TRBJ1-4; D not resolved. This TCR came from a human donor with progressive multifocal leukoencephalopathy. CDR3 residues: CASSEPGFRANEKLFF. For the CDR3, the DNA is TGTGCCAGCAGTGAACCGGGGTTTCGGGCTAATGAAAAACTGTTTTTT.